This is a list of T cell receptor beta chains from one sample in a study of Graves' ophthalmopathy and Graves' hyperthyroidism. TCRdb called the multiplex PCR reads again in MiXCR, with one record for every CDR3 protein. The profile covers roughly 500,000 distinct CDR3 sequences, with over 13% appearing a single time and approximately 9.8% taken by the ten largest. Sequenced input: blood. Receptors were obtained from a woman in her 30s with Graves' ophthalmopathy. CDR3s include the opening cysteine and the closing phenylalanine or tryptophan. A D gene is named only where the DNA matches it firmly. Clone size is shown for a subset of rows, as once, few, many or a class of expanded clone.

-	TRBV6-1	-	15	TRBJ1-1	CASRRSEGRGAEAFF	TGTGCCAGCAGAAGGAGTGAGGGGCGAGGGGCTGAAGCTTTCTTT
-	TRBV28	many	13	TRBJ2-7	CASKGSVDYEQYF	TGTGCCAGCAAAGGGAGCGTTGACTACGAGCAGTACTTC
-	TRBV27	-	15	TRBJ2-7	CASNSLISPPYEQYF	TGTGCCAGCAATTCGTTAATTTCCCCCCCCTACGAGCAGTACTTC
TRBD1	TRBV7-2	many	14	TRBJ1-2	CASSTDRAGYGYTF	TGTGCCAGCAGCACCGACAGGGCTGGCTATGGCTACACCTTC
-	TRBV11-2	-	16	TRBJ2-7	CVCSRQGVAAGYEQYF	TGTGTCTGCAGCCGCCAGGGAGTTGCGGCTGGCTACGAGCAGTACTTC
TRBD1	TRBV19	few	15	TRBJ2-7	CASSTGTGFSYEQYF	TGTGCCAGTAGTACAGGGACAGGGTTTTCTTACGAGCAGTACTTC
-	TRBV20-1	many	13	TRBJ1-2	CSATAGYNYGYTF	TGCAGTGCTACCGCCGGATACAACTATGGCTACACCTTC
TRBD2	TRBV28	few	13	TRBJ2-7	CASTSGGPEEQYF	TGTGCCAGCACAAGCGGGGGGCCGGAGGAGCAGTACTTC
-	TRBV28	few	14	TRBJ2-7	CASSFRRASYEQYF	TGTGCCAGCAGTTTTCGCAGGGCCTCCTACGAGCAGTACTTC
-	TRBV20-1	many	14	TRBJ2-7	CSARDTETSYEQYF	TGCAGTGCTAGGGATACAGAAACCTCCTACGAGCAGTACTTC
TRBD1	TRBV5-1	-	13	TRBJ2-7	CASSPLTGEEQYF	TGCGCCAGCAGCCCCCTGACAGGGGAGGAGCAGTACTTC
TRBD2	TRBV11-2	many	15	TRBJ2-5	CASSLVSSGQETQYF	TGTGCCAGCAGCTTAGTGTCTAGCGGTCAAGAGACCCAGTACTTC
TRBD1	TRBV30	few	14	TRBJ1-1	CAWGKTGSGTEAFF	TGTGCCTGGGGAAAGACAGGGTCGGGCACTGAAGCTTTCTTT
-	TRBV18	many	12	TRBJ1-1	CASSPLGPEAFF	TGTGCCAGCTCACCGCTGGGCCCTGAAGCTTTCTTT
-	TRBV28	few	15	TRBJ2-3	CASSSQHSKTDTQYF	TGTGCCAGCAGTTCTCAGCACAGCAAAACAGATACGCAGTATTTT
-	TRBV10-3	many	16	TRBJ1-1	CAISESGSGGNTEAFF	TGTGCCATCAGTGAGTCGGGCTCGGGGGGAAACACTGAAGCTTTCTTT
TRBD1	TRBV30	few	13	TRBJ1-1	CAWMGHRGAEASF	TGTGCCTGGATGGGGCACAGGGGCGCTGAAGCTTCCTTT
-	TRBV12-3/TRBV12-4	many	17	TRBJ2-2	CASSFLGTAGRTGELFF	TGTGCCAGCAGTTTCTTGGGGACAGCGGGGCGCACCGGGGAGCTGTTTTTT
TRBD1	TRBV5-6	many	15	TRBJ2-7	CASSPRQGKSYEQYF	TGTGCCAGCAGCCCCAGACAGGGTAAATCCTACGAGCAGTACTTC
-	TRBV11-2	many	16	TRBJ1-3	CASSLGIQYSGNTIYF	TGTGCCAGCAGCTTAGGGATTCAGTACTCTGGAAACACCATATATTTT
-	TRBV9	-	15	TRBJ1-5	CASSVFRGLDQPQHF	TGTGCCAGCAGCGTATTCAGGGGCCTGGATCAGCCCCAGCATTTT
-	TRBV7-8	many	15	TRBJ2-2	CASSLDRRNTGELFF	TGTGCCAGCAGCTTAGATCGGAGGAACACCGGGGAGCTGTTTTTT
-	TRBV14	many	12	TRBJ1-1	CASSQEFTEAFF	TGTGCCAGCAGCCAAGAATTTACTGAAGCTTTCTTT
TRBD1	TRBV5-1	many	14	TRBJ2-7	CASTLRTGVWEQYF	TGCGCCAGCACCTTGAGGACAGGGGTCTGGGAGCAGTACTTC
-	TRBV24-1	-	12	TRBJ2-7	CATSDGLDEQYF	TGTGCCACCAGTGATGGCCTGGACGAGCAGTACTTC
-	TRBV30	few	13	TRBJ1-1	CACSRQGRTEAFF	TGTGCCTGTAGCAGGCAGGGCAGGACTGAAGCTTTCTTT
TRBD1	TRBV4-2	-	15	TRBJ1-2	CASTPTVGTEYGYTF	TGTGCCAGCACCCCCACGGTTGGGACAGAGTATGGCTACACCTTC
-	TRBV20-1	many	15	TRBJ1-6	CSATELVTANSPLHF	TGCAGTGCTACCGAGTTGGTGACTGCAAATTCACCCCTCCACTTT
TRBD1	TRBV6-1	-	17	TRBJ1-5	CASHRGQQSGSNQPQHF	TGTGCCAGCCATCGGGGACAGCAGTCTGGTAGCAATCAGCCCCAGCATTTT
-	TRBV2	many	13	TRBJ1-1	CASSARVRTEAFF	TGTGCCAGCAGTGCCAGGGTCCGCACTGAAGCTTTCTTT
TRBD2	TRBV4-1	few	14	TRBJ2-5	CASSPGLAAGTQYF	TGCGCCAGCAGCCCGGGACTAGCGGCCGGGACCCAGTACTTC
-	TRBV20-1	many	11	TRBJ1-2	CSATTEGRYTF	TGCAGTGCTACAACGGAGGGTCGCTACACCTTC
TRBD2	TRBV3-1	-	16	TRBJ2-7	CASSRSGGVAGGRQYF	TGTGCCAGCAGCCGAAGCGGGGGAGTAGCGGGGGGTCGGCAGTACTTC
-	TRBV12-3/TRBV12-4	many	17	TRBJ1-6	CASSPRPTWEGNSPLHF	TGTGCCAGCAGTCCCCGACCAACTTGGGAGGGTAATTCACCCCTCCACTTT